This passage covers 16 T cell receptor beta chains from one sample sequenced in a study of blood T cell repertoires in COVID-19. Some clones are missing from TCRdb's copy, which holds only in-frame ones; the method was immunoSEQ multiplex PCR. The sample carries 200,000 to 300,000 clones, over 70% recorded once. Material for sequencing was peripheral blood. All receptors derive from a woman older than 75 with acute or convalescent COVID-19.

The rearrangement joins TRBV7-6 to TRBJ1-2; possible D gene TRBD1, 6 bases. The V end was cut by 1 base, the J end by 4 bases, with 13 bases between. The CDR3 contains 15 residues. Germline V gene sequence: CDR1 SGHVS, CDR2 FNYEAQ. CDR3 sequence (DNA): TGTGCCAGCAGCTTAGACCGAGGGGGACGCTATGGCTACACCTTC. Its protein product is CASSLDRGGRYGYTF.

This clone has a single count. The V gene is TRBV12-3 or TRBV12-4, the J gene TRBJ1-2, with 8 bases that match TRBD1. V trimming: 6 bases; J trimming: 10 bases; junction bases outside the gene matches: 10. The CDR3 runs 13 residues. Here the CDR3 DNA reads TGTGCCAGCAGGGGGACAGGTCTCACATCCTACACCTTC. Residues: CASRGTGLTSYTF.

The chain links TRBV5-4 to TRBJ2-3; maybe TRBD2 (6 bases). Trimming shortened V by 3 bases and J by 6 bases, and 11 bases separated the two germline ends. The CDR3 is 13 amino acids. From germline, CDR1 is SGHNT and CDR2 YYREEE (reference sequence). CDR3 loop: CASSSRLEDTQYF. The CDR3, as DNA: TGTGCCAGCAGCTCCCGACTAGAGGATACGCAGTATTTT. Based on the CDR3 plus reference TRBV5-4 and TRBJ2-3, the full variable domain is ETGVTQSPTHLIKTRGQQVTLRCSSQSGHNTVSWYQQALGQGPQFIFQYYREEENGRGNFPPRFSGLQFPNYSSELNVNALELDDSALYLCASSSRLEDTQYFGPGTRLTVL.

CDR3 region: CASSRVQGANQPQHF. CDR3 DNA sequence: TGTGCCAGCAGCAGGGTCCAGGGGGCTAATCAGCCCCAGCATTTT. The chain recombines TRBV6-5 with TRBJ1-5; 8 bases align to TRBD1. The CDR3 covers 15 residues. Germline values: CDR1 MNHEY, CDR2 SVGAGI. V lost 6 bases to trimming and J lost 4 bases; unmatched junction nucleotides: 8.

This chain uses TRBV19 with TRBJ2-7, with 8 bases aligning to TRBD1. The V gene end was trimmed by 5 bases and the J gene end by 1 base; junction bases not matched to a gene: 4. The CDR3 runs 14 residues. Germline loops: CDR1 LNHDA, CDR2 SQIVND (reference sequence). Written as DNA, the CDR3 is TGTGCCAGTAGTGCAGGGGGCCTGTCCTACGAGCAGTACTTC. Protein sequence: CASSAGGLSYEQYF.

This rearrangement joins TRBV19 to TRBJ1-1; 7 nucleotides agree with TRBD1. The CDR3 has 15 residues. The germline CDR1 and CDR2 sequences are LNHDA and SQIVND (reference sequence). Losses at the gene ends were 5 bases for V and 0 bases for J; bases not matched to a gene: 6. CDR3 sequence: CASSSPGGMNTEAFF. DNA of the CDR3: TGTGCCAGTAGTTCTCCAGGGGGGATGAACACTGAAGCTTTCTTT.

The chain employs TRBV18 and TRBJ1-2; 7 bases fit TRBD1. The CDR3 length is 13 residues. With 5 bases clipped from V and 8 bases from J, the junction kept 8 bases outside the gene matches. CDR1 is KGHSH, CDR2 LQKENI, per germline. In DNA, the CDR3 is TGTGCCAGCTCAGCACAGGGGAGGGACGGCTACACCTTC. Translating gives CASSAQGRDGYTF. Together with reference TRBV18 and TRBJ1-2, the CDR3 gives the full variable domain: NAGVMQNPRHLVRRRGQEARLRCSPMKGHSHVYWYRQLPEEGLKFMVYLQKENIIDESGMPKERFSAEFPKEGPSILRIQQVVRGDSAAYFCASSAQGRDGYTFGSGTRLTVV.

The V call is TRBV5-4, the J call TRBJ2-3; D unresolved. This CDR3 is 13 amino acids long. Germline CDR1 is SGHNT and CDR2 is YYREEE (reference sequence). Trimming removed 4 bases at V and 4 bases at J, with 10 bases between. The DNA of the CDR3 is TGTGCCAGCAGCCTCCAGCGTCCAGATACGCAGTATTTT. Translating gives CASSLQRPDTQYF.

The chain recombines TRBV9 with TRBJ2-7; D is ambiguous. The CDR3 has 14 amino acids. The V gene lost 3 bases and the J gene lost 3 bases, with 13 bases spanning the gap. The V gene's germline CDR1 is SGDLS and CDR2 YYNGEE. The CDR3 protein is CASSGGQADYEQYF. The DNA of the CDR3 is TGTGCCAGCAGCGGTGGGCAGGCCGACTACGAGCAGTACTTC.

This clone was observed a few times. The same CDR3 arises from other DNA sequences in this sample as well. The chain couples TRBV13 to TRBJ1-2; 9 nucleotides agree with TRBD1. CDR1 and CDR2 (germline): PRHDT, FYEKMQ (reference sequence). V shed 4 bases and J 2 bases; nucleotides not matched to a gene: 2. The CDR3 totals 14 residues. Here the CDR3 reads CASSSGTGNYGYTF. The CDR3 nucleotides are TGTGCCAGCAGCTCGGGGACAGGGAACTATGGCTACACCTTC.

The chain employs TRBV29-1 and TRBJ1-2, with D perhaps matching TRBD1 (6 bases). Germline values: CDR1 SQVTM, CDR2 ANQGSEA. The CDR3 runs to 11 residues. V was trimmed by 4 bases and J by 6 bases, leaving 9 bases between them. The CDR3 region has the DNA TGCAGCGTTGGGGACATCGATGGCTACACCTTC. Translated: CSVGDIDGYTF.

The chain carries TRBV18 and TRBJ1-6; D is unresolved. The V and J ends lost 1 base and 8 bases respectively, with 9 bases between them. The CDR3 extends over 14 amino acids. Germline-derived CDR1 and CDR2 are KGHSH and LQKENI. This chain's CDR3 is CASSPLPADSPLHF. CDR3 DNA: TGTGCCAGCTCACCACTACCGGCGGATTCACCCCTCCACTTT. Variable domain in full (rest from reference TRBV18 and TRBJ1-6): NAGVMQNPRHLVRRRGQEARLRCSPMKGHSHVYWYRQLPEEGLKFMVYLQKENIIDESGMPKERFSAEFPKEGPSILRIQQVVRGDSAAYFCASSPLPADSPLHFGNGTRLTVT.

The CDR3 sequence: CASRRDRLNTGELFF. CDR3 bases: TGTGCCAGCAGACGCGACAGACTGAACACCGGGGAGCTGTTTTTT. The chain couples TRBV5-4 to TRBJ2-2, with D perhaps matching TRBD1 (5 bases). This CDR3 region has 15 residues. Germline V gene lookup returns CDR1 SGHNT and CDR2 YYREEE (reference sequence). The V end lost 5 bases, the J end lost 1 base, and 12 bases lay between the germline ends.

V gene TRBV3-1 (or the pseudogene TRBV3-2) combines with J gene TRBJ1-2; D remains ambiguous. Germline assignment: CDR1 LGHDT and CDR2 YNNKEL (reference sequence). Between the trimmed V and J ends, which lost 4 bases and 0 bases, there was a span of 15 bases. This CDR3 is built from 16 residues. Written as DNA, the CDR3 is TGTGCCAGCAGCCCCCTGCCAGGAGGGTCTAACTATGGCTACACCTTC. Translating gives CASSPLPGGSNYGYTF.

The V and J genes are TRBV3-1 (or the pseudogene TRBV3-2) and TRBJ1-4; TRBD1 agrees at 9 bases. The CDR3 is 14 residues long. Germline V CDR1 and CDR2: LGHDT, YNNKEL (reference sequence). The V gene end was trimmed by 5 bases and the J gene end by 4 bases; junction bases not matched to a gene: 2. The CDR3 DNA sequence: TGTGCCAGCAGCAAGACAGGGGGTAATGAAAAACTGTTTTTT. Its protein product is CASSKTGGNEKLFF.

The chain couples TRBV2 to TRBJ2-6; perhaps TRBD1 as D (6 bases). Per the germline V gene, CDR1 is SNHLY and CDR2 is FYNNEI. This CDR3 spans 19 amino acids. Trimming pared 3 bases from V and 0 bases from J, leaving 18 bases between. CDR3 nucleotides: TGTGCCAGCAGTGAGGAAGTGGGGGCTGGGAGCTCTGGGGCCAACGTCCTGACTTTC. It encodes CASSEEVGAGSSGANVLTF.